Listed below are T cell receptor beta chains from one sample, sequenced in a study of radiotherapy plus CTLA-4 blockade in lung cancer. Measured with immunoSEQ multiplex PCR; TCRdb has only the in-frame clones, and not every one. The data hold about 120,000 clones, with just under 90% observed a single time. The sequencing used peripheral blood, collected from a patient treated with radiotherapy plus ipilimumab. These TCRs come from a human donor with non-small cell lung cancer that progressed on radiotherapy plus ipilimumab. CDR3s leave out the opening cysteine and the closing phenylalanine or tryptophan. Clone size, where shown, is once, few, many, or a class for clones that have expanded.

clone size: NA
V gene: TRBV6-1
J gene: TRBJ2-2
CDR3 protein: ASTSGSGVTGELF

clone size: NA
V gene: TRBV19
J gene: TRBJ2-1
CDR3 protein: ASSIPGYNEQF

clone size: once
V gene: TRBV2
J gene: TRBJ1-2
CDR3 protein: ASTVQRSSYGYT

clone size: NA
V gene: TRBV9
J gene: TRBJ2-6
CDR3 protein: ASSPGGSGANVLT

clone size: NA
V gene: TRBV6-5
J gene: TRBJ2-3
CDR3 protein: ASSGVRSGTDTQY

clone size: NA
V gene: TRBV5-6
J gene: TRBJ2-2
CDR3 protein: ASSLAGAYRTGELF

clone size: NA
V gene: TRBV7-9
J gene: TRBJ1-2
CDR3 protein: ASSLGQGNYGYT

clone size: NA
V gene: TRBV18
J gene: TRBJ1-1
CDR3 protein: ASSLGTGKGKNTEAF

clone size: NA
V gene: TRBV2
J gene: TRBJ2-7
CDR3 protein: ASMAGFFEQY

clone size: few
V gene: TRBV7-3
J gene: TRBJ1-1
CDR3 protein: ASSLTRDTEAF

clone size: NA
V gene: TRBV2
J gene: TRBJ2-3
CDR3 protein: ASSLTGGNTDTQY

clone size: NA
V gene: TRBV5-6
J gene: TRBJ2-7
CDR3 protein: ASSLLGAQNEQY

clone size: NA
V gene: TRBV5-1
J gene: TRBJ2-3
CDR3 protein: ASRPGLAGGLTDTQY

clone size: NA
V gene: TRBV5-6
J gene: TRBJ1-1
CDR3 protein: ASIKIPNTEAF

clone size: NA
V gene: TRBV10-2
J gene: TRBJ2-5
CDR3 protein: ASAGGRPGETQY

clone size: once
V gene: TRBV5-1
J gene: NA
CDR3 protein: ASSLQAETYEQY

clone size: NA
V gene: TRBV30
J gene: TRBJ2-5
CDR3 protein: AWSVGSRETQY

clone size: NA
V gene: TRBV2
J gene: TRBJ1-5
CDR3 protein: ASSEGESNQPQH

clone size: NA
V gene: TRBV19
J gene: TRBJ1-4
CDR3 protein: AVSRQGPLPQLF

clone size: NA
V gene: TRBV11-2
J gene: TRBJ2-3
CDR3 protein: ASNREGGTDTQY

clone size: once
V gene: TRBV7-3
J gene: TRBJ1-1
CDR3 protein: ASSLRPGVNTEAF

clone size: NA
V gene: TRBV19
J gene: TRBJ2-2
CDR3 protein: ASRTDVGTGELF

clone size: NA
V gene: TRBV7-6
J gene: TRBJ1-1
CDR3 protein: ASSAGENTEAF

clone size: NA
V gene: TRBV9
J gene: TRBJ2-5
CDR3 protein: ASSVEGRGRQTQY

clone size: once
V gene: TRBV5-1
J gene: TRBJ2-1
CDR3 protein: ASSSQPGQTHNEQF

clone size: NA
V gene: TRBV4-2
J gene: TRBJ2-1
CDR3 protein: ASSARLAGAVNEQF

clone size: NA
V gene: TRBV7-8
J gene: TRBJ1-5
CDR3 protein: ASSLRQSNQPQH

clone size: NA
V gene: TRBV12-5
J gene: TRBJ1-5
CDR3 protein: ASALRQSHNQPQH